This T cell receptor (beta chain) is from a study of T cells in Graves' hyperthyroidism and ophthalmopathy. RNA transcripts served as the template for amplifying TCR beta CDR3 regions. TCR CDR3 underwent first-round RT-PCR with the HTBI primer set. TCRdb independently ran MiXCR on the multiplex PCR reads; one entry per CDR3 protein. The sample shows roughly 740,000 distinct CDR3 sequences, 16% of them seen only once. At least ten counts were recorded for this clonotype. The V end lost 3 bases, the J end lost 7 bases, and 10 bases lay between the germline ends. The CDR3 extends over 12 amino acids. Stable Graves' hyperthyroidism denoted no ophthalmopathy progression over 18 months.

The source material was blood. V and J are TRBV12-3 or TRBV12-4 and TRBJ2-7, with D tentatively TRBD2 (5 bases). This TCR came from a young man with Graves' hyperthyroidism. CDR3 DNA: TGTGCCAGCAGTTTCCCAAGGGAGGAGCAGTACTTC. Protein sequence: CASSFPREEQYF.